These T cell receptor beta chains were read from a single sample in a study of T cells in Graves' hyperthyroidism and ophthalmopathy. TCRdb reprocessed the multiplex PCR reads via MiXCR and lists one record per CDR3 protein. Counted here are some 770,000 distinct CDR3 sequences, roughly 15% occurring once; the ten biggest clones make up around 8.1%. Sequencing input: blood. Source of these receptors: a man younger than 30 with Graves' hyperthyroidism. The CDR3 runs from the conserved cysteine through the conserved F or W. The D gene is left open where the match is weak. For some rows the clone size is stated as once, few or many, or as a class when expanded; others skip it.

v_gene	j_gene	abundance	d_gene	CDR3nt	CDR3aa
TRBV5-5	TRBJ2-2	-	-	TGTGCCAGCAGCTTAGGAGGGGACCCCGGGGAGCTGTTTTTT	CASSLGGDPGELFF
TRBV25-1	TRBJ2-1	few	TRBD2	TGTGCCAGCACCCGTGGAGGAGCGGGATCATACAATGAGCAGTTCTTC	CASTRGGAGSYNEQFF
TRBV27	TRBJ2-7	many	-	TGTGCCAGCAGTTTATCGGCAATCCCTACCCACGAGCAGTACTTC	CASSLSAIPTHEQYF
TRBV2	TRBJ2-7	-	-	TGTGCCAGCAGTGATACTCCCGGGACACTCTACGAGCAGTACTTC	CASSDTPGTLYEQYF
TRBV7-2	TRBJ2-7	-	-	TGTGCCAGCAGCTTAAGCTGGGGCTCCTACGAGCAGTACTTC	CASSLSWGSYEQYF
TRBV12-3/TRBV12-4	TRBJ2-1	-	-	TGTGCCAGCAGTTACCAGGGTATGTCCTACAATGAGCAGTTCTTC	CASSYQGMSYNEQFF
TRBV20-1	TRBJ1-5	many	-	TGCAGTGCTTCCGGGTCCGGGGGACAGCCCCAGCATTTT	CSASGSGGQPQHF
TRBV2	TRBJ1-5	many	TRBD1	TGTGCCAGCAGTGGGCAGGGGGCAAGACAGCCCCAGCATTTT	CASSGQGARQPQHF
TRBV4-1	TRBJ2-2	-	-	TGCGCCAGCAGCCCAAGGGGAGCGAACACCGGGGAGCTGTTTTTT	CASSPRGANTGELFF
TRBV27	TRBJ1-5	many	-	TGTGCCAGCAGTTTGGAGGGACGGATCAATCAGCCCCAGCATTTT	CASSLEGRINQPQHF